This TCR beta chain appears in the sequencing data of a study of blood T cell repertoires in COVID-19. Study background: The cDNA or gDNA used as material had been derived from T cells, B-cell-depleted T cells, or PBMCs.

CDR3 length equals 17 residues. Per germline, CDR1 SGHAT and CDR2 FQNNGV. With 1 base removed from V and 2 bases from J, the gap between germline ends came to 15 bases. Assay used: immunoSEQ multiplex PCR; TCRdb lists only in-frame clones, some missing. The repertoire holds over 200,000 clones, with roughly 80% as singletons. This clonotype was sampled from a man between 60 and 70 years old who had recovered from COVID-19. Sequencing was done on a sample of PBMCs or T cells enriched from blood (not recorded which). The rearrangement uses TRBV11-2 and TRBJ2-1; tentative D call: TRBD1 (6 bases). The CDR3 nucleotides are TGTGCCAGCAGCTTAGCCCCGGACAGACCCCCCTACAATGAGCAGTTCTTC. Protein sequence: CASSLAPDRPPYNEQFF.